These 9 T cell receptor beta chains originate from one sample sequenced in a study of CD8+ T cells in alopecia areata. Described treatment: oral pan-JAK inhibitor, 5-10 mg twice daily. Following extraction, RNA underwent reverse transcription to cDNA, which served as the sequencing template. Repertoires were generated with immunoSEQ multiplex PCR, while TCRdb's copy carries only in-frame clones and drops some. The sample carries 150,000 to 200,000 clones, 50% to 70% recorded once. This sample comprised CD4+ T cells sorted from blood, obtained around week 50, from a patient treated with tofacitinib. The receptors originated from a human donor with alopecia areata.

The chain employs TRBV12-5 and TRBJ1-6, with D perhaps TRBD1 (6 bases). Trimming removed 1 base from V and 7 bases from J, with 17 bases in between. CDR1 is LGHNT and CDR2 is FRNRAP in the germline V gene. The CDR3 is made up of 17 amino acids. The CDR3 nucleotides read TGTGCTAGTGGTTTGGAACGGACAGCACTATGGAATTCACCCCTCCACTTT. Its protein is CASGLERTALWNSPLHF.

Only a few counts were recorded for this clone. The rearrangement joins TRBV27 to TRBJ1-1, with no clear D. Germline lookup yields CDR1 MNHEY and CDR2 SMNVEV (reference sequence). Deletions cut 3 bases from V and 3 bases from J, with 20 bases between. The CDR3 totals 17 residues. The CDR3 reads CASSFYSPVRLDTEAFF. The CDR3 nucleotides read TGTGCCAGCAGTTTTTACTCCCCCGTAAGGTTGGACACTGAAGCTTTCTTT.

The chain uses TRBV30 and TRBJ1-4; possibly TRBD1 for D (6 bases). CDR3 length equals 15 residues. V was shortened by 6 bases and J by 2 bases, with 16 bases between the two germline ends. The germline CDR1 and CDR2 sequences are GTSNPN and SVGIG (reference sequence). CDR3 protein: CACQGTLGTNEKLFF. The DNA for the CDR3 is TGTGCCTGCCAGGGGACCCTTGGGACTAATGAAAAACTGTTTTTT.

The chain combines TRBV30 with TRBJ2-7, with TRBD1 as a possible D gene (5 bases). This CDR3 comprises 14 residues. Germline loops: CDR1 GTSNPN, CDR2 SVGIG (reference sequence). V was cut by 3 bases and J by 3 bases, with 15 bases left in between. The CDR3: CAWRGRGRDYEQYF. The CDR3 DNA sequence: TGTGCCTGGAGAGGAAGGGGCAGGGACTACGAGCAGTACTTC.

The rearrangement uses TRBV29-1 and TRBJ1-2; TRBD1 matches 10 bases. Germline V gene lookup returns CDR1 SQVTM and CDR2 ANQGSEA. The J segment lost 6 bases and the V segment lost 4 bases, leaving 11 bases of the junction unmatched. The CDR3 runs 15 residues. CDR3 DNA: TGCAGCGTTGCGACCGGGACAGGGGTTCAGAATGGCTACACCTTC. Residues: CSVATGTGVQNGYTF. The variable domain in full, with the rest retrieved from reference TRBV29-1 and TRBJ1-2, is SAVISQKPSRDICQRGTSLTIQCQVDSQVTMMFWYRQQPGQSLTLIATANQGSEATYESGFVIDKFPISRPNLTFSTLTVSNMSPEDSSIYLCSVATGTGVQNGYTFGSGTRLTVV.

This chain connects TRBV7-6 to TRBJ1-5; D gene ambiguous. V dropped 5 bases and J dropped 1 base, with 6 bases sitting between them. This CDR3 contains 13 residues. Per the germline V gene, CDR1 is SGHVS and CDR2 is FNYEAQ. The CDR3 bases are TGTGCCAGCAGCCCCGACAGCAATCAGCCCCAGCATTTT. Protein sequence: CASSPDSNQPQHF.

The gene calls are TRBV11-2 and TRBJ2-1; D remains unclear. V was cut by 5 bases and J by 9 bases, with 14 bases left in between. In germline, CDR1 is SGHAT, CDR2 FQNNGV. The CDR3 loop spans 13 amino acids. This CDR3 is CASSPSVRGEQFF. CDR3 bases: TGTGCCAGCAGCCCATCAGTCCGCGGTGAGCAGTTCTTC.

This clone appeared a few times. This chain links TRBV5-1 with TRBJ2-5; either TRBD1 or TRBD2 may fit D (6 bases each). This CDR3 contains 13 residues. With 6 bases removed from V and 4 bases from J, the gap between germline ends came to 13 bases. CDR1 and CDR2 (germline): SGHRS, YFSETQ. CDR3 DNA sequence: TGCGCCAGCAACGCCAAGGGGGGAGAGACCCAGTACTTC. This translates into CASNAKGGETQYF.

This sequence joins TRBV6-6 and TRBJ2-7, with D perhaps given as TRBD1 or TRBD2 (6 bases each). Germline assignment: CDR1 MNHNY and CDR2 SVGAGI (reference sequence). The CDR3 sequence is 14 residues long. V was trimmed by 6 bases and J by 1 base, leaving 13 bases between them. CDR3 in DNA: TGTGCCAGCAGAAGGGGGACTGTGTCCTACGAGCAGTACTTC. It specifies CASRRGTVSYEQYF.